A selection of T cell receptor beta chains follows, all from one sample in a study of lymphopenia after photon versus proton radiotherapy. Only in-frame clones appear in the TCRdb table, and some are missing; sequencing was by immunoSEQ multiplex PCR. The sample has around 150,000 clones; 88% are singletons. The starting material was peripheral blood, obtained from a patient treated with photon-based radiotherapy. These receptor sequences come from a middle-aged man with gastric cancer. CDR3s include the opening cysteine and the closing phenylalanine or tryptophan. The size field is filled for only some rows; it gives once, few, many or a size class.

clone_size	v_call	j_call	cdr3_length	cdr3_aa
NA	TRBV19	TRBJ2-7	15	CASSSLAGGTYEQYF
NA	TRBV2	TRBJ1-2	13	CASSEGDGYGYTF
NA	TRBV28	TRBJ2-1	14	CASSFVDRHNEQFF
NA	TRBV5-1	TRBJ2-1	14	CASSLRPAGGEQFF
NA	TRBV29-1	TRBJ2-1	15	CSSVLRDRAYNEQFF
once	TRBV7-6	TRBJ1-4	13	CASSLARGEKLFF
few	TRBV30	TRBJ1-1	13	CAWRRQGYTEAFF
few	TRBV19	TRBJ1-2	13	CASSPDRGRGYTF
few	TRBV18	TRBJ2-7	13	CASSPTSGYEQYF
once	TRBV11-1	TRBJ2-2	16	CASSFSGRANTGELFF
NA	TRBV6-5	TRBJ2-2	16	CASSYSAGAGTGELFF
NA	TRBV19	TRBJ2-1	13	CASSFGGGYEQFF
once	TRBV7-6	TRBJ2-7	16	CASSLAGASGIYEQYF
NA	TRBV27	TRBJ2-7	12	CASRKGFDEQYF
NA	TRBV28	TRBJ2-6	15	CASRLQESGANVLTF
NA	TRBV7-9	TRBJ1-1	14	CASSLGVAITEAFF
NA	TRBV12-2	TRBJ2-7	13	CASRFPPGTEQYF
NA	TRBV27	TRBJ1-2	13	CASSDRSSYGYTF
NA	TRBV28	TRBJ1-1	13	CASIDSMNTEAFF
NA	TRBV7-8	TRBJ2-7	15	CASSRSLQASYEQYF
NA	TRBV5-4	TRBJ1-2	14	CASSRVGQNYGYTF
NA	TRBV10-1	TRBJ2-7	14	CASSPSGRNYEQYF
once	TRBV15	TRBJ2-7	15	CATSRGRSLYYEQYF
NA	TRBV11-1	TRBJ2-1	16	CASSLERGNPYNEQFF
NA	TRBV27	TRBJ1-1	14	CASSYRPDRTEAFF
few	TRBV27	TRBJ2-7	12	CASRGGSYEQYF
once	TRBV30	TRBJ1-2	13	CAWSPSQRSGYTF
NA	TRBV6-1	TRBJ1-5	14	CASRKGQLNQPQHF
NA	TRBV30	TRBJ1-2	12	CAWSAVGGRYTF
NA	TRBV7-2	TRBJ2-2	15	CASSTVRANTGELFF
NA	TRBV10-2	TRBJ1-2	13	CASSAQGWYGYTF
NA	TRBV6-5	TRBJ2-7	14	CASALGRGAHEQYF
NA	TRBV5-1	TRBJ2-5	14	CASRSSGGTETQYF
few	TRBV27	TRBJ2-2	19	CASSFRSLAGGQGTGELFF
NA	TRBV7-2	TRBJ2-3	16	CASSLGGTGGKDTQYF
NA	TRBV29-1	TRBJ1-3	13	CSAEGGGGNTIYF
NA	TRBV28	TRBJ2-4	15	CASRAGPKGKNIQYF
NA	TRBV6-5	TRBJ2-1	15	CASSYKGVSYNEQFF
NA	TRBV7-2	TRBJ2-1	14	CASSSGRNYNEQFF
NA	TRBV18	TRBJ2-7	15	CASSARQGNGDEQYF
NA	TRBV6-5	TRBJ2-1	14	CATARGNSYNEQFF